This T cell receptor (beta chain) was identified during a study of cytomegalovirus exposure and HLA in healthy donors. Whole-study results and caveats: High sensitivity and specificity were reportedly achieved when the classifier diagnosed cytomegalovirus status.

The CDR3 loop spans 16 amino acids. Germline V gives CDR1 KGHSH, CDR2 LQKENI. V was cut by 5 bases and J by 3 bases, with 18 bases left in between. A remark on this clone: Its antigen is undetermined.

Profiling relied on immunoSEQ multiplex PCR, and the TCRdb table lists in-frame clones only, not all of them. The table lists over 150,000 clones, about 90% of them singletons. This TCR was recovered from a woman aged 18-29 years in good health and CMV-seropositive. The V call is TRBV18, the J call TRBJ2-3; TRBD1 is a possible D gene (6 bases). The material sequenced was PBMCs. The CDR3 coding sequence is TGTGCCAGCTCATCCCGACAGGTCCTTGCGACAGATACGCAGTATTTT. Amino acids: CASSSRQVLATDTQYF.